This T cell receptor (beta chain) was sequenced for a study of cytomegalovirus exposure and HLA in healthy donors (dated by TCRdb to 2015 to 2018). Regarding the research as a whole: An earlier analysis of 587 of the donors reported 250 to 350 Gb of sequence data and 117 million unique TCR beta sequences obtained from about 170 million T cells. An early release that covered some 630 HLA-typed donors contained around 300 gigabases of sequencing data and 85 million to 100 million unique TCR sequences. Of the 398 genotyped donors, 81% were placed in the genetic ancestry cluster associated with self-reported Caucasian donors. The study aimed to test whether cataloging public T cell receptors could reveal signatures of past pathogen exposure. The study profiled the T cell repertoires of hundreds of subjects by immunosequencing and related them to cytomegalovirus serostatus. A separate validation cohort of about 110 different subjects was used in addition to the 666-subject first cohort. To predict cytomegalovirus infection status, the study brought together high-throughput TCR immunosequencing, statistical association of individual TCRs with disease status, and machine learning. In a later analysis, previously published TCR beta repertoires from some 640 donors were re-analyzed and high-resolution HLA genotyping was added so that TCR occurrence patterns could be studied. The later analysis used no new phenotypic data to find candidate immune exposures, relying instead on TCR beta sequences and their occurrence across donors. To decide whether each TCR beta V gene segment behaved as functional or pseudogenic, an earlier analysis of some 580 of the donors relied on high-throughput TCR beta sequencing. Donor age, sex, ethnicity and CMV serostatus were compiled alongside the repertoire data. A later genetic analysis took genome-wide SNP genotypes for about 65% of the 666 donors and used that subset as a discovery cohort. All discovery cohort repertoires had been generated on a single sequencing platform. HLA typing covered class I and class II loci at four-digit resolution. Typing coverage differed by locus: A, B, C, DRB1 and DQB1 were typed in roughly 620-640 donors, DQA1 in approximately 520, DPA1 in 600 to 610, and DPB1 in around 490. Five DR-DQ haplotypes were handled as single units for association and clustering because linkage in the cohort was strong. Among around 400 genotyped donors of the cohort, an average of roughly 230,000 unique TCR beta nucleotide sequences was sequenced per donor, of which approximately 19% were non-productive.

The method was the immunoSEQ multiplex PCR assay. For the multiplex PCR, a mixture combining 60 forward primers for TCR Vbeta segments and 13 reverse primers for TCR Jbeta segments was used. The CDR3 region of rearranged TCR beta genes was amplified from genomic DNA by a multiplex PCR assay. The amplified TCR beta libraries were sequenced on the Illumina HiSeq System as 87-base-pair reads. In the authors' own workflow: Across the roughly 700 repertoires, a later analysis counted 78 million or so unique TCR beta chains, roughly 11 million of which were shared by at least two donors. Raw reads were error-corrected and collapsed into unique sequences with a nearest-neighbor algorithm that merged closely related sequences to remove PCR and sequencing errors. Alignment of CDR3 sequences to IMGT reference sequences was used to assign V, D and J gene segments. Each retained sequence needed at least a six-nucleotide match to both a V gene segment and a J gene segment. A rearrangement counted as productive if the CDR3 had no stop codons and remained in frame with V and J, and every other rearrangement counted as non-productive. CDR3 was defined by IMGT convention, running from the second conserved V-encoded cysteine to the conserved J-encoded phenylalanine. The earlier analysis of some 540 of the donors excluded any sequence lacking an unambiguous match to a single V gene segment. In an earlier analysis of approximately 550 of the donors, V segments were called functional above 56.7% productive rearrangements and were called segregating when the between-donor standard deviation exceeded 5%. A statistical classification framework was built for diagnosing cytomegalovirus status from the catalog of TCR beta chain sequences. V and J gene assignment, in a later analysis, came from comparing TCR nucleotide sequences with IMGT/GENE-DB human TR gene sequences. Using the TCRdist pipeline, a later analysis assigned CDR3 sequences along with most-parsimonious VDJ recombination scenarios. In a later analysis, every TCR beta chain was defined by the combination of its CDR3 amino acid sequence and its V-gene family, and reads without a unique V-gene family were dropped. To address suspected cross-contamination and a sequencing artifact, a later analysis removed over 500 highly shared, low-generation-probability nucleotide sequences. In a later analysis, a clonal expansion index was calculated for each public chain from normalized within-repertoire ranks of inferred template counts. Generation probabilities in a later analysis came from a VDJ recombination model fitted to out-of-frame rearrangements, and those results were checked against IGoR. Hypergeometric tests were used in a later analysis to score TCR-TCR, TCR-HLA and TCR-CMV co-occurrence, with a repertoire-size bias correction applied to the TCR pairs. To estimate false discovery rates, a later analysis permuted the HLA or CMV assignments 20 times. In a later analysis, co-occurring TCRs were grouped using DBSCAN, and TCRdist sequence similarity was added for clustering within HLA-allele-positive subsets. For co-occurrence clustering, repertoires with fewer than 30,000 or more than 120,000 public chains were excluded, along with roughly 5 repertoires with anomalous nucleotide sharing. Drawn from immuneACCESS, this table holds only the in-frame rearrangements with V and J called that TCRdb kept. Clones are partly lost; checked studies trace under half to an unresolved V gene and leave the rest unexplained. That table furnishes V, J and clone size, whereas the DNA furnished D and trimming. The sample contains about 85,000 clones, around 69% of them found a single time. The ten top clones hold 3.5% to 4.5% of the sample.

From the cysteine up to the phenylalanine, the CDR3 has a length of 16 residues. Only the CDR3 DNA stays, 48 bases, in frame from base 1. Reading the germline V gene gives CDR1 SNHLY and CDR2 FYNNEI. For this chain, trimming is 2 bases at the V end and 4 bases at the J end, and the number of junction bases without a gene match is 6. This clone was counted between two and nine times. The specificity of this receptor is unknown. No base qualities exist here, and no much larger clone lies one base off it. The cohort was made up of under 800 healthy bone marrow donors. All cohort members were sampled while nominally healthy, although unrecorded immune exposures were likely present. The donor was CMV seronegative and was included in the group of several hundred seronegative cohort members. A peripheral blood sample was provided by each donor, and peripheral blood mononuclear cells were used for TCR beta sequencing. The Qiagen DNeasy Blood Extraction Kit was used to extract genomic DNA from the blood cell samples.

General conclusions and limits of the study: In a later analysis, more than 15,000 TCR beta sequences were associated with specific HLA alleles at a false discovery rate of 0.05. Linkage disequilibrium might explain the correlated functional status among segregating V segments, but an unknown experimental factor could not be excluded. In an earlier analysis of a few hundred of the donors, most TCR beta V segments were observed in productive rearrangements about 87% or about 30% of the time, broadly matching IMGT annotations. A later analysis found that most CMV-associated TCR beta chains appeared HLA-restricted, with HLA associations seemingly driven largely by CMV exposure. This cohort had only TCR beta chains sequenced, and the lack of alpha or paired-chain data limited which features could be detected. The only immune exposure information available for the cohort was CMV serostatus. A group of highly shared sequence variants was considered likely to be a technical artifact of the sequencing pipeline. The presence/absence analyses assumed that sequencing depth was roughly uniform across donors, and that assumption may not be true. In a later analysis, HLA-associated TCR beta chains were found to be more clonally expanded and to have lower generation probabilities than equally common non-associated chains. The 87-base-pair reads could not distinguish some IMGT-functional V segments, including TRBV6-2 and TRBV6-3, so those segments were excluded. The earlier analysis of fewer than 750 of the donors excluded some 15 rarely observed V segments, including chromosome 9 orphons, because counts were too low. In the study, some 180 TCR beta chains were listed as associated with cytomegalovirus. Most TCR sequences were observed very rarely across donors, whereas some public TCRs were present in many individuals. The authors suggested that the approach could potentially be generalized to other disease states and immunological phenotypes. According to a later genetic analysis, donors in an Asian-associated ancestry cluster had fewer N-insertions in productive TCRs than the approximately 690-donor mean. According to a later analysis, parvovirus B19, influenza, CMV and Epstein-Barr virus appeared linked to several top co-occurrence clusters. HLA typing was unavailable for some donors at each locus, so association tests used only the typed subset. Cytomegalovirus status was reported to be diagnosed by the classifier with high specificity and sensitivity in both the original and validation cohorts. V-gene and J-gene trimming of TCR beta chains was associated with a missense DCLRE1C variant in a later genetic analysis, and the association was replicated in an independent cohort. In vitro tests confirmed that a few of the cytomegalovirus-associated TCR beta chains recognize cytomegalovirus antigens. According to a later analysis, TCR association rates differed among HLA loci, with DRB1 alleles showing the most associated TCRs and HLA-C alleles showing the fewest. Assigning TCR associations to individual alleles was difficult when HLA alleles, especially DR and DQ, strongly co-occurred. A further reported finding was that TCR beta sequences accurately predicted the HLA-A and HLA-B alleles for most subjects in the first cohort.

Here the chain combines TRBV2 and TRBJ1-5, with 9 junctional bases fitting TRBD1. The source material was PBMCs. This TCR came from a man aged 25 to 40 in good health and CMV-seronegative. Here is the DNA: TGTGCCAGCAGTGAATGGGGTGGGACAGGGAATCAGCCCCAGCATTTT. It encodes CASSEWGGTGNQPQHF.